This is a list of T cell receptor beta chains from one sample in a study of cytomegalovirus exposure and HLA in healthy donors. Using immunoSEQ multiplex PCR, the repertoire was profiled, and TCRdb retains in-frame clones only, with some absent. The data contain fewer than 350,000 clones, approximately 90% of them singletons. Source material: PBMCs. Receptors were obtained from a woman aged 18-29 years in good health and CMV-seronegative. The CDR3 runs from the conserved cysteine through the conserved F or W. A D gene is named only where the DNA matches it firmly. Size values are once, few and many counts, or a class for expanded clones, and some rows have none.

V gene,clone size,J gene,D gene,CDR3 DNA,CDR3 protein
TRBV9,NA,TRBJ2-7,NA,TGTGCCAGCTCTGAGGCGGGATCCTACGAGCAGTACTTC,CASSEAGSYEQYF
TRBV28,NA,TRBJ1-1,NA,TGTGCCAGCCACTCGGCGGGAGGAAATGAAGCTTTCTTT,CASHSAGGNEAFF
TRBV2,NA,TRBJ1-2,TRBD1,TGTGCCAGCAGTGAAGCCACCAGGACAGGGGACGGCTACACCTTC,CASSEATRTGDGYTF
TRBV9,NA,TRBJ2-1,TRBD2,TGTGCCAGCAGCGCCGGGACTAGCGGGAGCAGCTACAATGAGCAGTTCTTC,CASSAGTSGSSYNEQFF
TRBV27,NA,TRBJ2-1,TRBD2,TGTGCCAGCAGTCCGTTCGGACTAGCGGGAGGACGCAATGAGCAGTTCTTC,CASSPFGLAGGRNEQFF
TRBV7-2,NA,TRBJ1-5,NA,TGTGCCAGCAGCTTAGACGGGGGGGCACAGCCCCAGCATTTT,CASSLDGGAQPQHF
TRBV5-1,NA,TRBJ2-1,TRBD2,TGCGCCAGCAGCTTGTCGGCGGGAGGGACTTACAATGAGCAGTTCTTC,CASSLSAGGTYNEQFF
TRBV7-9,NA,TRBJ1-6,TRBD1,TGTGCCAGCAGCTTTTGGACAGGGGGGGATTCACCCCTCCACTTT,CASSFWTGGDSPLHF
TRBV11-2,NA,TRBJ2-1,NA,TGTGCCAGCAGCCCAACTCCGGCGGACAATGAGCAGTTCTTC,CASSPTPADNEQFF
TRBV29-1,NA,TRBJ1-2,TRBD1,TGCAGCGTTGAGCTCTCGCGGCAGGGGGCGACTAACTATGGCTACACCTTC,CSVELSRQGATNYGYTF
TRBV28,NA,TRBJ2-2,NA,TGTGCCAGCAGTTTAACCGGGTTGGGCACCGGGGAGCTGTTTTTT,CASSLTGLGTGELFF
TRBV28,NA,TRBJ1-2,NA,TGTGCCAGCAGTTTAGGGGGGGCGCTGGGCTACACCTTC,CASSLGGALGYTF
TRBV27,NA,TRBJ2-7,TRBD2,TGTGCCAGCAGTTTGAGCGGGAGGAGCCCCTACGAGCAGTACTTC,CASSLSGRSPYEQYF
TRBV18,NA,TRBJ2-1,TRBD1,TGTGCCAGCTCGGCCGGGACAGCCATTTTGAATGAGCAGTTCTTC,CASSAGTAILNEQFF
TRBV18,NA,TRBJ2-1,TRBD1,TGTGCCAGCTCATCCTCCGGGACAGCCGACAATGAGCAGTTCTTC,CASSSSGTADNEQFF
TRBV28,once,TRBJ1-1,NA,TGTGCCAGCAGTCCAGTGGTCCTTGGCACTGAAGCTTTCTTT,CASSPVVLGTEAFF
TRBV27,NA,TRBJ2-3,TRBD2,TGTGCCAGCAGCATCGGGGGGAGGGTTACAGATACGCAGTATTTT,CASSIGGRVTDTQYF
TRBV5-6,few,TRBJ2-7,TRBD2,TGTGCCAGCAGGGGTGGAGCGGGAGCCCTGGCCTACGAGCAGTACTTC,CASRGGAGALAYEQYF
TRBV18,NA,TRBJ1-2,NA,TGTGCCAGCTCACCGGGCGGGAGATTCTATGGCTACACCTTC,CASSPGGRFYGYTF
TRBV2,NA,TRBJ2-1,NA,TGTGCCAGCAGTGAATCGGGCAATGAGCAGTTCTTC,CASSESGNEQFF
TRBV21-1,NA,TRBJ2-7,NA,TGTGCCAGCAGCAAAGCTAAAGAGTACGAGCAGTACTTC,CASSKAKEYEQYF
TRBV27,NA,TRBJ1-1,NA,TGTGCCAGCAGTTCAGGGTTAATCGGGCGGGGCATGAACACTGAAGCTTTCTTT,CASSSGLIGRGMNTEAFF
TRBV27,NA,TRBJ2-7,NA,TGTGCCAGCAGACCTCGGACAGAGTCCTACGAGCAGTACTTC,CASRPRTESYEQYF
TRBV14,once,TRBJ1-4,NA,TGTGCCAGCAGCCAATACGGACATATAAATGAAAAACTGTTTTTT,CASSQYGHINEKLFF
TRBV29-1,NA,TRBJ2-3,NA,TGCAGCGTTTCCCGGCCGACAGGAAGGGTACCTTATACGCAGTATTTT,CSVSRPTGRVPYTQYF
TRBV6-1,NA,TRBJ2-2,TRBD2,TGTGCCAGCAGTGGACTAGCGGGAGGCCGCGGGGAGCTGTTTTTT,CASSGLAGGRGELFF
TRBV28,NA,TRBJ1-5,TRBD1,TGTGCCAGCAACCCAGCGACAGGGGAAGCTCAGCCCCAGCATTTT,CASNPATGEAQPQHF
TRBV28,NA,TRBJ2-7,NA,TGTGCCAGCAGTTTAATAGGAGTCTACGAGCAGTACTTC,CASSLIGVYEQYF
TRBV4-2,NA,TRBJ1-1,NA,TGTGCCAGCAGCCAAGTAGAATCTATTGAAGCTTTCTTT,CASSQVESIEAFF
TRBV29-1,once,TRBJ2-7,TRBD2,TGCAGCGTTCCCGGGGGGGGAGCCTACGAGCAGTACTTC,CSVPGGGAYEQYF
TRBV4-3,NA,TRBJ2-7,TRBD2,TGCGCCAGCAGCCAGTACAGGAGACTAGCGGGAGGGCCGATCCACGAGCAGTACTTC,CASSQYRRLAGGPIHEQYF
TRBV4-3,NA,TRBJ2-7,NA,TGCGCCAGCAGCCAAGCGAGGGCCGGCTACGAGCAGTACTTC,CASSQARAGYEQYF
TRBV5-1,NA,TRBJ2-5,NA,TGCGCCAGCAGCTTGGGGACAGTCGGGAAGGAGACCCAGTACTTC,CASSLGTVGKETQYF
TRBV9,few,TRBJ2-5,NA,TGTGCCAGCAGCGTAGGGGCACGACTAGAGCAAGAGACCCAGTACTTC,CASSVGARLEQETQYF
TRBV7-6,NA,TRBJ1-1,TRBD1,TGTGCCAGCAGCTCCGGGACAGGGGGATATACTGAAGCTTTCTTT,CASSSGTGGYTEAFF
TRBV13,NA,TRBJ2-7,TRBD2,TGTGCCAGCAGCAGTAGCGGGAGGCATCCCTACGAGCAGTACTTC,CASSSSGRHPYEQYF
TRBV27,once,TRBJ2-7,NA,TGTGCCAGCAGTTCGGGGTACGAGCAGTACTTC,CASSSGYEQYF
TRBV12-5,once,TRBJ1-1,TRBD1,TGTGCTAGTGGTTTGGAACCAATAACAGGGGCCTACACTGAAGCTTTCTTT,CASGLEPITGAYTEAFF
TRBV13,NA,TRBJ2-2,NA,TGTGCCAGCACCGGACAGCTAAACACCGGGGAGCTGTTTTTT,CASTGQLNTGELFF
TRBV20-1,NA,TRBJ2-7,NA,TGCAGTGCTAGTGTCGACGAGCAGTACTTC,CSASVDEQYF
TRBV5-5,NA,TRBJ1-5,NA,TGTGCCAGCAGCGGCGGGGGTATGGGGCCTGATCAGCCCCAGCATTTT,CASSGGGMGPDQPQHF
TRBV10-2,NA,TRBJ1-4,TRBD1,TGCGCCAGCACGGACAGGAGTGGGGGACAACTGTTTTTT,CASTDRSGGQLFF
TRBV10-3,NA,TRBJ2-2,NA,TGTGCCATCATGGGGGGACGGAACACCGGGGAGCTGTTTTTT,CAIMGGRNTGELFF
TRBV9,NA,TRBJ2-1,NA,TGTGCCAGCAGCGTAGGTCAGCGATACAATGAGCAGTTCTTC,CASSVGQRYNEQFF
TRBV6-5,once,TRBJ2-7,NA,TGTGCCAGCAGTTACTCGTCGAGCGGCTCCTACGAGCAGTACTTC,CASSYSSSGSYEQYF
TRBV27,NA,TRBJ2-7,TRBD1,TGTGCCAGCAGGAGGACAGGGGCTTCCTACGAGCAGTACTTC,CASRRTGASYEQYF
TRBV11-2,NA,TRBJ2-7,TRBD2,TGTGCCAGCAGCTTAGGGGGAGGGCCCTACGAGCAGTACTTC,CASSLGGGPYEQYF
TRBV6-6,NA,TRBJ1-1,NA,TGTGCCAGCAGTTACCTAGGTAGGGAGCCAATTTTT,CASSYLGREPIF
TRBV11-2,NA,TRBJ2-7,TRBD2,TGTGCCAGCAGCTTAGACGGGGAGACTAGCGCCTCCTACGAGCAGTACTTC,CASSLDGETSASYEQYF
TRBV25-1,NA,TRBJ2-3,NA,TGTGCCAGCAGTGAATTCGGAGATACGCAGTATTTT,CASSEFGDTQYF
TRBV13,few,TRBJ1-1,NA,TGTGCCAGCAGCTCCCCTGGCAGGAACACTGAAGCTTTCTTT,CASSSPGRNTEAFF
TRBV4-3,NA,TRBJ2-5,TRBD1,TGCGCCAGCAGCCCCGGAGGTGGGACAGGGCCGGAGACCCAGTACTTC,CASSPGGGTGPETQYF
TRBV6-6,NA,TRBJ2-1,TRBD1,TGTGCCAGCAGAATACAAGACAGGGGCCATGAGCAGTTCTTC,CASRIQDRGHEQFF
TRBV15,NA,TRBJ1-6,NA,TGTGCCACCAGCAGAGAAGCTAATCACAATTCACCCCTCCACTTT,CATSREANHNSPLHF
TRBV2,NA,TRBJ2-3,NA,TGTGCCAGCAGGGGCAGGGACACAGATACGCAGTATTTT,CASRGRDTDTQYF
TRBV27,NA,TRBJ2-7,NA,TGTGCCAGCAGTTTAGACAGCCAGTACGAGCAGTACTTC,CASSLDSQYEQYF
TRBV28,NA,TRBJ1-5,TRBD1,TGTGCCACCGCAACAGGGGGCCTTGGCAATCAGCCCCAGCATTTT,CATATGGLGNQPQHF
TRBV19,NA,TRBJ2-7,TRBD1,TGTGCCAGTAGTATACGTTTCTCGGATTGGGGACAGTCCTACGAGCAGTACTTC,CASSIRFSDWGQSYEQYF
TRBV6-1,NA,TRBJ1-2,NA,TGTGCCAGCATCCATGCGGCGGGAGCTAACTATGGCTACACCTTC,CASIHAAGANYGYTF
TRBV4-3,NA,TRBJ1-3,NA,TGCGCCAGCAGCCAGGCGGATGCCCCGTCCTTGGGCACCATATATTTT,CASSQADAPSLGTIYF